These T cell receptor beta chains were read from a single sample in a study of monozygotic twins with inflammatory bowel disease. TCRdb reprocessed the 5' RACE reads; each CDR3 protein has one entry and no DNA is given. This sample's clone table lists approximately 400,000 distinct CDR3 sequences. Material for sequencing was blood. These receptors all stem from a human donor with ulcerative colitis or Crohn's disease, or a healthy co-twin of an affected twin (not recorded which). CDR3s include the opening cysteine and the closing phenylalanine or tryptophan.

length | J | V | CDR3
18 | TRBJ2-1 | TRBV11-2 | CASSSLPGLAGGGNEQFF
15 | TRBJ2-5 | TRBV6-2/TRBV6-3 | CASSYFGQGGETQYF
15 | TRBJ2-1 | TRBV20-1 | CSASSTSGVYNEQFF
13 | TRBJ2-7 | TRBV5-1 | CASSYDRTYEQYF
13 | TRBJ1-1 | TRBV7-3 | CASSLMTGLEAFF
11 | TRBJ1-1 | TRBV30 | CAWSIGGEAFF
17 | TRBJ2-3 | TRBV10-3 | CAISENLGLAGTDTQYF
14 | TRBJ1-5 | TRBV6-1 | CASSGQGNNQPQHF
14 | TRBJ2-3 | TRBV12-3/TRBV12-4 | CASIRDRATDTQYF
16 | TRBJ2-7 | TRBV6-2/TRBV6-3 | CASSSSPQRGGYEQYF
11 | TRBJ1-4 | TRBV19 | CASSIGEKLFF
13 | TRBJ2-2 | TRBV19 | CASSRWGESGLFF
11 | TRBJ2-2 | TRBV7-9 | CASSGPGELFF
16 | TRBJ2-2 | TRBV23-1 | CASSPFSGRNTGELFF
15 | TRBJ2-3 | TRBV6-2/TRBV6-3 | CASSYVGSPTDTQYF
15 | TRBJ2-7 | TRBV21-1 | CASSKVGRDNDEQYF
16 | TRBJ1-4 | TRBV5-4 | CASSFREGSTNEKLFF
16 | TRBJ1-2 | TRBV28 | CASSLSPGQGYYGYTF
11 | TRBJ1-1 | TRBV20-1 | CSASGETEAFF
14 | TRBJ1-6 | TRBV7-8 | CASSPAEGFSPLHF
16 | TRBJ1-4 | TRBV7-2 | CASSLAGGRGFEKLFF
12 | TRBJ2-3 | TRBV7-2 | CASMPGTDTQYF
11 | TRBJ2-7 | TRBV7-2 | CASSLINEQYF
13 | TRBJ1-5 | TRBV30 | CAWSKSSNQPQHF
13 | TRBJ1-1 | TRBV20-1 | CSASRGRDTEAFF
15 | TRBJ2-5 | TRBV12-3/TRBV12-4 | CASSLIRSYQETQYF
15 | TRBJ1-1 | TRBV19 | CASSMGTGDIGGAFF
16 | TRBJ2-1 | TRBV11-2 | CASSSTEYPSYNEQFF
15 | TRBJ2-1 | TRBV7-8 | CASSLYGSSYNEQFF
12 | TRBJ1-2 | TRBV30 | CAWSVGSGGYTF
13 | TRBJ2-7 | TRBV7-9 | CASSSPGQGGLYF
14 | TRBJ2-3 | TRBV12-3/TRBV12-4 | CASSLNGPTDTQYF
13 | TRBJ1-4 | TRBV19 | CASSTRETKKLFF
15 | TRBJ2-7 | TRBV20-1 | CSASLTGRGNYEQYF
13 | TRBJ1-3 | TRBV28 | CASRQGSGNTIYF
14 | TRBJ2-1 | TRBV5-1 | CASSLQDVGNEQFF
16 | TRBJ2-4 | TRBV29-1 | CSVFKSTPGGKNIQYF
16 | TRBJ1-1 | TRBV7-9 | CASSLPPRGLNTESFF
14 | TRBJ2-7 | TRBV2 | CASRTTGGGNEQYF
18 | TRBJ2-6 | TRBV5-1 | CASSWRQTSSSGANVLTF
12 | TRBJ2-1 | TRBV5-6 | CASGVGANEQFF
18 | TRBJ2-4 | TRBV11-2 | CASSSSRVWDQAKNIQYF